This TCR beta chain was recorded in a study of monozygotic twins with inflammatory bowel disease. Study-level results: The sharing of clonotypes with others was lower in IBD patients than in healthy twins, especially with disease activity.

CDR1 KGHSH and CDR2 LQKENI come from the germline V gene. This CDR3 contains 13 residues. Eight separate reactions per sample yielded the cDNA. With about 17 and 10 cycles respectively, two nested PCRs were carried out on TCRalpha and TCRbeta cDNA. TCRdb re-called the 5' RACE reads; every CDR3 protein appears as one record, without DNA. This sample contains approximately 400,000 distinct CDR3 sequences. On this clonotype: Its antigen is not identified.

The sequenced sample consisted of blood. This receptor was identified in a human donor with ulcerative colitis or Crohn's disease, or a healthy co-twin of an affected twin (not recorded which). The genes are TRBV18 and TRBJ1-6; as DNA is missing, the TRBD1 call by TCRdb cannot be tested. The chain's CDR3 is CASSPDRNSPLHF.